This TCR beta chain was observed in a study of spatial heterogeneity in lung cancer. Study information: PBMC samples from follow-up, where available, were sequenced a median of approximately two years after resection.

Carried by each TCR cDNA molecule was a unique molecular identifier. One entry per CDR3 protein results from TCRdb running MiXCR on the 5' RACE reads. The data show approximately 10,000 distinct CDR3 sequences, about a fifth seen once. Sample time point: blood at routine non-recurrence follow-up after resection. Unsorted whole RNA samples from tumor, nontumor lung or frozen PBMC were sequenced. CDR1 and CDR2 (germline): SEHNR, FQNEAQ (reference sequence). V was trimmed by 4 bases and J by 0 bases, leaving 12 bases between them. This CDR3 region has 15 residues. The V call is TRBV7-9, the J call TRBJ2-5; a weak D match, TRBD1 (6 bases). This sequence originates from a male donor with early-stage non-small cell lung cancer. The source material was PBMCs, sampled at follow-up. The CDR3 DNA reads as TGTGCCAGCAGCTCAGGACAGCCCTACCAAGAGACCCAGTACTTC. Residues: CASSSGQPYQETQYF.